The 21 T cell receptor beta chains given below trace back to one sample, sequenced in a study of T-cell memory formation after mild COVID-19. TCRdb fed the 5' RACE reads into MiXCR, producing one record per CDR3 protein. Among fewer than 300,000 distinct CDR3 sequences, roughly 18% were seen once, and the ten largest hold 23%. Material for sequencing was PBMCs or a T cell subset sorted from them (not recorded which). The receptor source for this set is a man aged 18 to 29 who had mild COVID-19 (a few samples of this study predate the infection). Cell type and time point are not known.

This clonotype was counted between two and nine times. This chain links TRBV12-3 or TRBV12-4 with TRBJ2-1, with D perhaps being TRBD1 or TRBD2 (6 bases each). This CDR3 is 16 amino acids long. The V end lost 6 bases, the J end lost 0 bases, and 15 bases lay between the germline ends. CDR3 residues: CASRRRGDPSYNEQFF. CDR3 bases: TGTGCCAGCAGACGTAGGGGGGACCCCTCCTACAATGAGCAGTTCTTC.

In this sample, this clonotype turned up once. This rearrangement joins TRBV6-5 to TRBJ2-5, with D unresolved. V was cut by 0 bases and J by 4 bases, with 12 bases left in between. CDR1 and CDR2 from the germline V gene are MNHEY and SVGAGI. The CDR3 has 15 residues. The CDR3 nucleotides are TGTGCCAGCAGTTACTCGAAAGGTCTGGGAGAGACCCAGTACTTC. Protein: CASSYSKGLGETQYF.

This clonotype has only a few counts. V usage is TRBV5-6 and J usage is TRBJ1-4; D not resolved. Deletions cut 0 bases from V and 5 bases from J, with 11 bases between. CDR1 is SGHDT, CDR2 YYEEEE, per germline. The CDR3 covers 15 residues. The CDR3 loop reads CASSLAREENEKLFF. DNA for the CDR3: TGTGCCAGCAGCTTGGCCCGGGAGGAAAATGAAAAACTGTTTTTT.

This clonotype was seen many times. This rearrangement joins TRBV7-2 to TRBJ2-3, with a possible D match to TRBD1 (5 bases). In germline, CDR1 is SGHTA, CDR2 FQGNSA. Trimming shortened V by 6 bases and J by 5 bases, and 9 bases separated the two germline ends. The CDR3 runs 12 residues. The CDR3 reads CASRGPGDTQYF. The DNA for the CDR3 is TGTGCCAGCAGGGGGCCGGGAGATACGCAGTATTTT. The complete variable domain, with remaining parts taken from reference TRBV7-2 and TRBJ2-3, reads GAGVSQSPSNKVTEKGKDVELRCDPISGHTALYWYRQSLGQGLEFLIYFQGNSAPDKSGLPSDRFSAERTGGSVSTLTIQRTQQEDSAVYLCASRGPGDTQYFGPGTRLTVL.

This clonotype has only a few counts. The chain uses TRBV12-3 or TRBV12-4 and TRBJ1-4, with D unclear. Trimming removed 8 bases from V and 4 bases from J, with 11 bases in between. CDR3 length: 13 amino acids. The CDR3 coding sequence is TGTGCCAGCCAGCCCTTGTTTAATGAAAAACTGTTTTTT. Its translation is CASQPLFNEKLFF.

This chain uses TRBV12-3 or TRBV12-4 with TRBJ1-4; D unresolved. The CDR3 spans 15 residues. Trimming cost V 6 bases and J 7 bases, with 18 bases left between them. This CDR3 is CASRSLREGREKLFF. The DNA of the CDR3 is TGTGCCAGCAGAAGTTTGCGTGAAGGGCGTGAAAAACTGTTTTTT.

The sample holds a few counts of this clonotype. In DNA form, the CDR3 reads TGTGCCAGCAGCTTCTATAGGGGAGATGAAAAACTGTTTTTT. Translation: CASSFYRGDEKLFF. This chain links TRBV5-5 with TRBJ1-4, with D tentatively TRBD1 (5 bases). Germline CDR1 and CDR2: SGHKS and YYEKEE (reference sequence). The V end lost 2 bases, the J end lost 6 bases, and 11 bases lay between the germline ends. The CDR3 is 14 amino acids. Filled out from reference TRBV5-5 and TRBJ1-4, the complete variable domain reads DAGVTQSPTHLIKTRGQQVTLRCSPISGHKSVSWYQQVLGQGPQFIFQYYEKEERGRGNFPDRFSARQFPNYSSELNVNALLLGDSALYLCASSFYRGDEKLFFGSGTQLSVL.

The chain couples TRBV12-3 or TRBV12-4 to TRBJ1-1; perhaps TRBD1 as D (5 bases). CDR3 length: 15 amino acids. Trimming removed 4 bases from V and 12 bases from J, with 24 bases in between. The CDR3 region has the DNA TGTGCCAGCAGTTCCGGTTGGGGGAACGGCTTGATGACTTTCTTT. It is translated as CASSSGWGNGLMTFF.

The V and J genes are TRBV7-2 and TRBJ2-3; D is uncertain. The CDR3 loop spans 15 amino acids. The germline V gene has CDR1 SGHTA and CDR2 FQGNSA. V was pared by 4 bases and J by 0 bases, with 11 bases between. The CDR3 DNA sequence: TGTGCCAGCAGCTCATTCCAGACTAGCACAGATACGCAGTATTTT. Translating gives CASSSFQTSTDTQYF.

The chain has TRBV12-1 and TRBJ1-6; TRBD1 was called by the table and not checked on the DNA. TRBV12-1 has pseudogene status. The CDR3 spans 14 residues. This CDR3 is CASSSGDTNSPLHF. In DNA, the CDR3 is TGTGCCAGCAGCTCTGGGGACACCAATTCACCCCTCCACTTT.

A few counts support this clonotype. The chain's CDR3 is CASSPWGAAATNEKLFF. CDR3 bases: TGTGCCAGCAGCCCTTGGGGGGCAGCTGCAACTAATGAAAAACTGTTTTTT. The chain has TRBV7-2 and TRBJ1-4; D might be TRBD1 (6 bases). Germline V gene sequence: CDR1 SGHTA, CDR2 FQGNSA. The CDR3 sequence is 17 residues long. V lost 5 bases and J lost 0, with 16 bases in between.

The chain links TRBV4-1 to TRBJ2-1; 10 bases line up with TRBD1. The trim removed 3 bases at V and 10 bases at J, leaving 12 bases unmatched. Germline loops: CDR1 MGHRA, CDR2 YSYEKL. The CDR3 covers 16 residues. CDR3: CASSQYSGTGAEEQFF. The CDR3 nucleotides are TGCGCCAGCAGCCAGTATTCCGGGACAGGGGCGGAGGAGCAGTTCTTC.

V gene TRBV6-5 combines with J gene TRBJ1-2; D is unresolved. Trimming shortened V by 6 bases and J by 0 bases, and 14 bases separated the two germline ends. CDR1 is MNHEY and CDR2 is SVGAGI in the germline V gene. There are 15 residues in the CDR3. CDR3: CASRPNSLANYGYTF. In nucleotides, the CDR3 is TGTGCCAGCAGACCTAACAGTCTTGCTAACTATGGCTACACCTTC.

This clonotype came up a few times. The chain recombines TRBV5-1 with TRBJ2-3; D gene unclear. Germline V gene lookup returns CDR1 SGHRS and CDR2 YFSETQ. Trimming removed 0 bases at V and 4 bases at J, with 6 bases between. There are 13 residues in the CDR3. The CDR3 region has the DNA TGCGCCAGCAGCTTGGAGGTTTCAGATACGCAGTATTTT. Amino acid sequence: CASSLEVSDTQYF.

The chain couples TRBV20-1 to TRBJ1-2, with a tentative D call TRBD1 (5 bases). This CDR3 comprises 12 residues. Germline values: CDR1 DFQATT, CDR2 SNEGSKA (reference sequence). V gave up 5 bases and J gave up 6 bases, with 13 bases separating them. CDR3 in DNA: TGCAGTGCTGGCGGACATACAAATGGCTACACCTTC. This gives the protein CSAGGHTNGYTF.

The rearrangement joins TRBV6-1 to TRBJ2-7; the D gene is possibly TRBD1 (6 bases). Germline V gene data show CDR1 as MNHNS and CDR2 as SASEGT. Trimming took 6 bases from V and 6 from J, leaving 15 bases between them. The CDR3 covers 13 residues. The CDR3 DNA sequence: TGTGCCAGCAGCGATATCAGGGGTTTCGAGCAGTACGTC. Residues: CASSDIRGFEQYV.

J is TRBJ1-4 and V is TRBV2; D possibly corresponds to TRBD1 (5 bases). V lost 0 bases, J lost 6 bases, and 8 bases lay in between. CDR1 is SNHLY and CDR2 is FYNNEI in the germline V gene. This CDR3 spans 14 amino acids. The CDR3 here is CASSEADIYEKLFF. DNA of the CDR3: TGTGCCAGCAGTGAAGCGGACATCTATGAAAAACTGTTTTTT.

In its sample, this clonotype was seen a few times. The CDR3 spells CASSPTRAYPSGGYEQYV. CDR3 DNA sequence: TGCGCCAGCAGCCCAACAAGGGCTTATCCGTCGGGGGGATACGAGCAGTACGTC. The rearrangement uses TRBV4-3 and TRBJ2-7; TRBD2 agrees at 7 bases. Per the germline V gene, CDR1 is LGHNA and CDR2 is YSLEER. With 4 bases clipped from V and 4 bases from J, the junction kept 19 bases outside the gene matches. The CDR3 has 18 amino acids.

This clonotype was found a few times. V is TRBV18 and J is TRBJ2-1, with D possibly being TRBD1 or TRBD2 (5 bases each). V lost 2 bases and J 10 bases, leaving 9 bases between the germline ends. This CDR3 contains 12 residues. Germline V lookup: CDR1 KGHSH, CDR2 LQKENI. The CDR3 spells CASSPGGWEQFF. The DNA of the CDR3 is TGTGCCAGCTCACCAGGGGGTTGGGAGCAGTTCTTC.

This clonotype has only a few counts. The chain joins TRBV5-6 to TRBJ1-5, with TRBD1 matching 7 bases. This CDR3 region has 18 residues. Germline V lookup: CDR1 SGHDT, CDR2 YYEEEE. The junction had 16 bases not matched to a gene; V was cut back by 7 bases and J by 0 bases. The CDR3 loop reads CASPERGQLVYSNQPQHF. DNA for the CDR3: TGTGCCAGCCCCGAAAGGGGACAGCTTGTATATAGCAATCAGCCCCAGCATTTT. Full variable domain (outside the CDR3, taken from reference TRBV5-6 and TRBJ1-5): DAGVTQSPTHLIKTRGQQVTLRCSPKSGHDTVSWYQQALGQGPQFIFQYYEEEERQRGNFPDRFSGHQFPNYSSELNVNALLLGDSALYLCASPERGQLVYSNQPQHFGDGTRLSIL.

In this sample, this clonotype turned up a few times. The chain recombines TRBV4-3 with TRBJ2-1, with a tentative D call TRBD1 (6 bases). The V and J ends lost 3 bases and 6 bases respectively, with 15 bases between them. CDR1 is LGHNA and CDR2 is YSLEER in the germline V gene. CDR3 length: 15 amino acids. CDR3 DNA: TGCGCCAGCAGCCACATAGACAGGACGGGCAATGAGCAGTTCTTC. It specifies CASSHIDRTGNEQFF.